The T cell receptor (beta chain) described here comes from a study of blood T cell repertoires in COVID-19. Study details: The study drew acute and convalescent COVID-19 samples from the United States, Italy and Spain. Nucleic acid was either cDNA or gDNA, and it came from T cells, B-cell-depleted T cells, or PBMCs.

Germline values: CDR1 SNHLY, CDR2 FYNNEI. The CDR3 length is 14 residues. With 8 bases removed from V and 5 bases from J, the gap between germline ends came to 18 bases. Original data processing: Estimated nucleated cell counts came from reference gene primer amplification. Method: immunoSEQ multiplex PCR; TCRdb's copy keeps in-frame clones and lacks some. The D gene and trimming were derived from the DNA, and the V and J assignments and clone size from that table. This sample has a few hundred thousand clones, with around 90% found just once. The receptor's source is a woman aged 25 to 39 who had recovered from COVID-19. The sample taken for sequencing was PBMCs or T cells enriched from blood (not recorded which). The V call is TRBV2, the J call TRBJ1-1; TRBD1 is a possible D gene (6 bases). The CDR3 DNA reads as TGTGCCAGCGCGCCCGAACAGGGTTTGACTGAAGCTTTCTTT. Residues: CASAPEQGLTEAFF. The variable domain in full, completed from reference TRBV2 and TRBJ1-1, reads EPEVTQTPSHQVTQMGQEVILRCVPISNHLYFYWYRQILGQKVEFLVSFYNNEISEKSEIFDDQFSVERPDGSNFTLKIRSTKLEDSAMYFCASAPEQGLTEAFFGQGTRLTVV.